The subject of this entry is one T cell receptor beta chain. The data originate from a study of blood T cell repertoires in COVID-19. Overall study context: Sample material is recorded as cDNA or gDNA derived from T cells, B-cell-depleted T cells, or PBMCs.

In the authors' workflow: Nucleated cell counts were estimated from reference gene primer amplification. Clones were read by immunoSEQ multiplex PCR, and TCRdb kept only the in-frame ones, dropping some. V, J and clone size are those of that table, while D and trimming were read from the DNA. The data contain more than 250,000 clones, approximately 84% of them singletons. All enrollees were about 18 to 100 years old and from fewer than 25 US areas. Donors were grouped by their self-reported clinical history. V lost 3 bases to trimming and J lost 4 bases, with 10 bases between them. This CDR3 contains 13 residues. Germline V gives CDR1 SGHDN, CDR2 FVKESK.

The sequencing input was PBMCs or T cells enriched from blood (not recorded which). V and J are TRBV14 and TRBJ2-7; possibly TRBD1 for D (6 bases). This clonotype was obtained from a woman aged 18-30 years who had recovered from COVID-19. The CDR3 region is CASSHWTAYEQYF. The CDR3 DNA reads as TGTGCCAGCAGCCACTGGACAGCTTACGAGCAGTACTTC.